The rows below give T cell receptor beta chains drawn from one sample of a study of T cell responses to AZD1222 COVID-19 vaccine. Profiled with immunoSEQ multiplex PCR; TCRdb holds only in-frame clones, not every one. The table has around 100,000 clones, roughly nine tenths seen once. Sequencing used peripheral blood, obtained on day 0 of AZD1222 vaccination. These receptors were collected from an adult in good health. CDR3s include the opening cysteine and the closing phenylalanine or tryptophan. The order of the fields is V gene, clone size, CDR3 protein. A row's size may be missing; if present it is once, few, many or a size class.

V gene: TRBV6-5; clone size: -; CDR3 protein: CASSSWSNQPQHF
V gene: TRBV4-1; clone size: -; CDR3 protein: CASSQVTLADYNEQFF
V gene: TRBV3-1/TRBV3-2; clone size: -; CDR3 protein: CASSRTGESDYGYTF
V gene: TRBV4-3; clone size: -; CDR3 protein: CASSRQGLAGGGTGELFF
V gene: TRBV6-5; clone size: -; CDR3 protein: CASGRDQNEKLFF
V gene: TRBV4-3; clone size: -; CDR3 protein: CASSLADEQFF
V gene: TRBV27; clone size: -; CDR3 protein: CASYGRGYNEQFF
V gene: TRBV5-1; clone size: -; CDR3 protein: CASSPEPGQSAYEQYF
V gene: TRBV27; clone size: -; CDR3 protein: CASSLSRGRSRSGNTIYF
V gene: TRBV30; clone size: -; CDR3 protein: CAWSIGHGTGANEQFF
V gene: TRBV10-1; clone size: -; CDR3 protein: CASSESKGRGTDNYGYTF
V gene: TRBV2; clone size: -; CDR3 protein: CASRPVQSKNEKLFF
V gene: TRBV30; clone size: -; CDR3 protein: CAWSLRGGSPLHF
V gene: TRBV19; clone size: few; CDR3 protein: CASSSLQGGNQPQHF
V gene: TRBV5-4; clone size: -; CDR3 protein: CASSLVGGSSYEQYF
V gene: TRBV6-2/TRBV6-3; clone size: once; CDR3 protein: CASSQNRGRNTGELFF
V gene: TRBV21-1; clone size: -; CDR3 protein: CASSKGTDESRSGANVLTF
V gene: TRBV7-2; clone size: -; CDR3 protein: CASSSAVAVGFSYEQYF
V gene: TRBV9; clone size: -; CDR3 protein: CASSSGQGHSDYGYTF
V gene: TRBV6-5; clone size: once; CDR3 protein: CASSSPDSPNTEAFF